The clone carrying this TCR beta chain was seen at least ten times. This entry belongs to a study of Graves' ophthalmopathy and Graves' hyperthyroidism. A follow-up of 18 months without ophthalmopathy meant that hyperthyroidism was stable. Germline lookup yields CDR1 SQVTM and CDR2 ANQGSEA. This CDR3 has 13 amino acids. Trimming left V 7 bases short and J 1 base short, with 13 bases between. Amplification from RNA transcripts yielded the TCR beta CDR3 regions. First-round RT-PCR with HTBI primers preceded a second-round multiplex PCR. TCRdb passed the multiplex PCR reads through MiXCR, listing each CDR3 protein once. The table records 400,000 or so distinct CDR3 sequences, roughly 17% of them present only once.

This rearrangement joins TRBV29-1 to TRBJ1-1, with unresolved D. The sample consisted of peripheral blood. This sequence originates from an adult woman with stable Graves' hyperthyroidism. The CDR3 coding sequence is TGCAGCGCCCTTACTCTACGGAACACTGAAGCTTTCTTT. The encoded protein is CSALTLRNTEAFF.